Shown below are 24 T cell receptor beta chains from a single sample sequenced in a study of cytomegalovirus exposure and HLA in healthy donors. PCR employed 60 Vbeta and 13 Jbeta primers. The method was immunoSEQ multiplex PCR; TCRdb's version includes in-frame clones alone and lacks a portion of them. Of around 130,000 clones in the sample, around 8.5% were seen once. The source material was PBMCs. The receptors derive from a man in his forties in good health and CMV-seronegative.

This clone came up a few times. The chain joins TRBV6-5 to TRBJ1-2, with TRBD1 matching over 9 bases. Trimming at V came to 6 bases and at J to 4 bases, leaving 6 bases not matched to a gene. Germline values: CDR1 MNHEY, CDR2 SVGAGI. The CDR3 sequence is 14 residues long. Here the CDR3 reads CASSFGQGSYGYTF. The CDR3 nucleotides read TGTGCCAGCAGCTTTGGACAGGGGTCCTATGGCTACACCTTC.

This clone occurred a few times. The rearrangement joins TRBV28 to TRBJ1-2, with a weak D call TRBD1 (5 bases). The CDR3 covers 15 residues. Germline CDR1 is MDHEN and CDR2 is SYDVKM. V was pared by 3 bases and J by 8 bases, with 19 bases between. In DNA, the CDR3 is TGTGCCAGCAGTTTTTCCCTCGCAGGGCGACGAGGCTACACCTTC. Translation gives CASSFSLAGRRGYTF.

This clone came up a few times. CDR3 DNA: TGTGCCAGCAGCTTAGGGCGGGAAAAACTGTTTTTT. It encodes CASSLGREKLFF. This rearrangement joins TRBV13 to TRBJ1-4, with no clear D. Germline CDR1 and CDR2: PRHDT and FYEKMQ (reference sequence). This CDR3 is 12 amino acids long. Trimming took 0 bases from V and 8 from J, leaving 4 bases between them.

This clone was observed a few times. The chain uses TRBV4-1 and TRBJ1-2, with TRBD1 identical over 7 bases. The germline V gene encodes CDR1 MGHRA and CDR2 YSYEKL. CDR3 length: 15 residues. V lost 4 bases, J lost 5 bases, and 10 bases stayed unmatched. CDR3 amino acids: CASSLGTALIYGYTF. CDR3 nucleotides: TGCGCCAGCAGCCTGGGGACAGCCCTTATTTATGGCTACACCTTC.

This clone was picked up a small number of times. The J gene is TRBJ2-2, the V gene TRBV11-2; maybe TRBD1 (6 bases). In germline, CDR1 is SGHAT, CDR2 FQNNGV. V lost 5 bases, J lost 1 base, and 17 bases lay in between. The CDR3 extends over 17 amino acids. CDR3: CASSTQRQQGNTGELFF. As DNA, the CDR3 is TGTGCCAGCAGCACCCAGCGACAACAGGGGAACACCGGGGAGCTGTTTTTT.

This sequence joins TRBV5-8 and TRBJ2-6, with a weak D call TRBD1 (5 bases). Germline V gene lookup returns CDR1 SGHTS and CDR2 YDEGEE. The CDR3 sequence is 15 residues long. V lost 4 bases to trimming and J lost 0 bases, with 8 bases between them. CDR3 sequence (DNA): TGTGCCAGCAGCACAGACAGCTCTGGGGCCAACGTCCTGACTTTC. The encoded protein is CASSTDSSGANVLTF.

This clone was counted only a few times. V and J are TRBV27 and TRBJ2-7; possible D gene TRBD1, 6 bases. The CDR3 totals 13 residues. Germline V lookup: CDR1 MNHEY, CDR2 SMNVEV (reference sequence). Trimming left V 4 bases short and J 4 bases short, with 11 bases between. CDR3 sequence: CASSSIDRYEQYF. CDR3 nucleotides: TGTGCCAGCAGTTCTATAGACAGGTACGAGCAGTACTTC.

A few counts support this clone. This chain's CDR3 is CASSEREATNEKLFF. In DNA form, the CDR3 reads TGTGCCAGCAGTGAGAGAGAGGCAACTAATGAAAAACTGTTTTTT. The chain employs TRBV2 and TRBJ1-4; no clear D gene. This CDR3 has 15 amino acids. Germline V gene data show CDR1 as SNHLY and CDR2 as FYNNEI. The V end lost 3 bases, the J end lost 0 bases, and 8 bases lay between the germline ends.

This clone was observed a few times. CDR3 sequence (DNA): TGTGCCTGGAGTGTACAGGGCAGCTCCTACGAGCAGTACTTC. As protein: CAWSVQGSSYEQYF. The chain has TRBV30 and TRBJ2-7, with D possibly matching TRBD1 (6 bases). The V gene's germline CDR1 is GTSNPN and CDR2 SVGIG (reference sequence). V lost 0 bases to trimming and J lost 0 bases, with 9 bases between them. This CDR3 is built from 14 residues.

The chain has TRBV12-5 and TRBJ2-5; 12 nucleotides line up with TRBD2. The CDR3 is 15 amino acids. Trimming took 1 base from V and 4 from J; bases not matched to a gene: 1. Germline CDR1 LGHNT, CDR2 FRNRAP. CDR3 sequence reads: CASGLASGGAETQYF. The DNA for the CDR3 is TGTGCTAGTGGTTTGGCTAGCGGGGGGGCAGAGACCCAGTACTTC.

This clone has more than one count but fewer than ten. V usage is TRBV18 and J usage is TRBJ1-5, with D possibly matching TRBD1 (5 bases). The CDR3 contains 13 residues. Trimming cost V 6 bases and J 6 bases, with 12 bases left between them. From germline, CDR1 is KGHSH and CDR2 LQKENI. CDR3 residues: CASSPSGIQPQHF. The CDR3 bases are TGTGCCAGCTCCCCATCAGGGATTCAGCCCCAGCATTTT.

This clone was picked up a small number of times. The V call is TRBV18, the J call TRBJ1-1, with D possibly TRBD1 on 6 matching bases. Germline V gene lookup returns CDR1 KGHSH and CDR2 LQKENI. The V gene lost 2 bases and the J gene lost 4 bases, with 11 bases spanning the gap. The length of the CDR3 is 14 residues. CDR3 nucleotide sequence: TGTGCCAGCTCACCAAACAGGGCGGGCACTGAAGCTTTCTTT. Amino acid sequence: CASSPNRAGTEAFF.

This clone turned up a few times. A read error may account for a junction end that differs from germline. This chain uses TRBV11-3 with TRBJ1-2, with TRBD1 identical over 10 bases. CDR3 length: 13 residues. Germline CDR1 SGHNT, CDR2 YENEEA. CDR3 DNA sequence: TGTGCCAGCAGCTTAGATCCGGGACAGGGGATTGCCTTC. It codes for CASSLDPGQGIAF.

This clone came up a few times. V gene TRBV11-2 combines with J gene TRBJ1-1; weak D call: TRBD1 (5 bases). The length of the CDR3 is 15 residues. Germline V gene lookup returns CDR1 SGHAT and CDR2 FQNNGV. Trimming removed 3 bases from V and 1 base from J, with 12 bases in between. The CDR3 DNA is TGTGCCAGCAGCTTCACTGGGGGGACGAACACTGAAGCTTTCTTT. This gives the protein CASSFTGGTNTEAFF.

This chain links TRBV9 with TRBJ2-1; TRBD1 aligns across 7 bases. The CDR3 totals 15 residues. Germline V gene lookup returns CDR1 SGDLS and CDR2 YYNGEE. Losses at the gene ends were 4 bases for V and 3 bases for J; bases not matched to a gene: 7. The CDR3 protein is CASSYSGTVYNEQFF. The CDR3 DNA is TGTGCCAGCAGCTACTCCGGGACAGTCTACAATGAGCAGTTCTTC. Full variable domain (rest looked up from reference TRBV9 and TRBJ2-1): DSGVTQTPKHLITATGQRVTLRCSPRSGDLSVYWYQQSLDQGLQFLIQYYNGEERAKGNILERFSAQQFPDLHSELNLSSLELGDSALYFCASSYSGTVYNEQFFGPGTRLTVL.

V gene TRBV5-8 combines with J gene TRBJ2-5, with TRBD2 matching over 8 bases. The J segment lost 4 bases and the V segment lost 0 bases, leaving 8 bases of the junction unmatched. CDR3 length: 16 amino acids. CDR1 and CDR2 from the germline V gene are SGHTS and YDEGEE. CDR3 DNA: TGTGCCAGCAGCTTGGCGATTATCCGGGGGGGAGAGACCCAGTACTTC. Its translation: CASSLAIIRGGETQYF.

This clone was picked up a small number of times. The chain combines TRBV11-3 with TRBJ2-5, with D perhaps matching TRBD1 (6 bases). Germline CDR1 reads SGHNT; CDR2 reads YENEEA. The ends were cut back, 6 bases at V and 1 base at J, with 9 bases in the middle. CDR3 size: 13 residues. CDR3 sequence: CASSHRVQETQYF. CDR3 sequence (DNA): TGTGCCAGCAGTCACAGGGTCCAAGAGACCCAGTACTTC.

V and J are TRBV19 and TRBJ1-1; no clear D gene. The CDR3 length is 14 residues. V was trimmed by 6 bases and J by 8 bases, leaving 19 bases between them. Germline assignment: CDR1 LNHDA and CDR2 SQIVND (reference sequence). In nucleotides, the CDR3 is TGTGCCAGTAGCCTGGCATTCGGGGAGGACGAAGCTTTCTTT. This sequence encodes CASSLAFGEDEAFF.

DNA of the CDR3: TGTGCCAGCAGTGACACTAGCGGGGGCCAGAGCTCCTACAATGAGCAGTTCTTC. Protein: CASSDTSGGQSSYNEQFF. This chain connects TRBV2 to TRBJ2-1; 11 bases are shared with TRBD2. The CDR3 extends over 18 amino acids. Germline V gene data show CDR1 as SNHLY and CDR2 as FYNNEI. With V trimmed by 3 bases and J by 0 bases, 7 bases remained unmatched. The whole variable domain, filled in from reference TRBV2 and TRBJ2-1, reads EPEVTQTPSHQVTQMGQEVILRCVPISNHLYFYWYRQILGQKVEFLVSFYNNEISEKSEIFDDQFSVERPDGSNFTLKIRSTKLEDSAMYFCASSDTSGGQSSYNEQFFGPGTRLTVL.

This clone has a handful of counts. The chain links TRBV7-9 to TRBJ2-5, with 9 bases identical to TRBD1. CDR1 and CDR2 (germline): SEHNR, FQNEAQ (reference sequence). The CDR3 spans 15 residues. Unmatched junction bases numbered 6, after V lost 2 bases and J lost 5 bases. CDR3 in DNA: TGTGCCAGCAGCTTATTGGGGACAGGGATCGAGACCCAGTACTTC. It translates to CASSLLGTGIETQYF. The variable domain in full, completed from reference TRBV7-9 and TRBJ2-5, reads DTGVSQNPRHKITKRGQNVTFRCDPISEHNRLYWYRQTLGQGPEFLTYFQNEAQLEKSRLLSDRFSAERPKGSFSTLEIQRTEQGDSAMYLCASSLLGTGIETQYFGPGTRLLVL.

The V call is TRBV2, the J call TRBJ2-4; D possibly corresponds to TRBD1 (5 bases). Germline V gene sequence: CDR1 SNHLY, CDR2 FYNNEI. CDR3 size: 12 residues. V dropped 7 bases and J dropped 7 bases, with 11 bases sitting between them. In DNA form, the CDR3 reads TGTGCCAGCATCCGAAACAGGAACATTCAGTACTTC. Translating gives CASIRNRNIQYF.

This clone was found once. The chain is built from TRBV27 and TRBJ2-1; the D is unclear. CDR1 and CDR2 from the germline V gene are MNHEY and SMNVEV (reference sequence). The CDR3 runs 15 residues. V lost 6 bases to trimming and J lost 0 bases, with 12 bases between them. The CDR3 reads CASRPLTYSYNEQFF. CDR3 in DNA: TGTGCCAGCAGACCCCTTACCTACTCCTACAATGAGCAGTTCTTC.

The chain links TRBV2 to TRBJ1-5, with D possibly being TRBD1 (6 bases). CDR1 SNHLY and CDR2 FYNNEI come from the germline V gene. Trimming took off 0 bases at V and 4 bases at J, with 10 bases between the two ends. The CDR3 is made up of 15 amino acids. The CDR3 reads CASSEARTENQPQHF. DNA of the CDR3: TGTGCCAGCAGTGAAGCCCGGACAGAGAATCAGCCCCAGCATTTT.

The chain couples TRBV27 to TRBJ2-7; tentative D call: TRBD2 (6 bases). Germline CDR1 reads MNHEY; CDR2 reads SMNVEV (reference sequence). Trimming stripped 5 bases from V and 2 bases from J, with 13 bases between. The CDR3 length is 14 residues. Here the CDR3 DNA reads TGTGCCAGCAGTCACGGGACTCCCGCCTACGAGCAGTACTTC. Translating gives CASSHGTPAYEQYF.